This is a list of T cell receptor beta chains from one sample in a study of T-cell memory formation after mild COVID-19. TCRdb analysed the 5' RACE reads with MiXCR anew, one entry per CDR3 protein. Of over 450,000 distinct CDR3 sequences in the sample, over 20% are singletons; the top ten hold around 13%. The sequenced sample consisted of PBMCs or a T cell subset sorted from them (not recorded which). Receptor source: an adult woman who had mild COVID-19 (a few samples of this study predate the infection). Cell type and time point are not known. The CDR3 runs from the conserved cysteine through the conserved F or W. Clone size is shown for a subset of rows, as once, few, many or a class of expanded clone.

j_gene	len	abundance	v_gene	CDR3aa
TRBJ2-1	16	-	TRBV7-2	CASSSTGVIGVGEQFF
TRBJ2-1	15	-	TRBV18	CASSLGTSGTGEQFF
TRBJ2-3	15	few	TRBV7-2	CASSFRLAGTDTQYF
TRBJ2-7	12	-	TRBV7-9	CASSQFKGVQYF
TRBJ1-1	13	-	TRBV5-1	CASSLVGEVEAFF
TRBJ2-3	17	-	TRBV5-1	CASSLAGASGGSDTQYF
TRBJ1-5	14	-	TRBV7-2	CASSQDRSNQPQHF
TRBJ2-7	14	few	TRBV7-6	CASSTRTGYYEQYF
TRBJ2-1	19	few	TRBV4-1	CASSQDGGQGRASRNEQFF
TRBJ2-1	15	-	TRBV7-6	CASSLVAGGRGEQFF
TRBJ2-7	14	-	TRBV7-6	CASSLASPREEQYF
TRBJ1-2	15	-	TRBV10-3	CAISELSRGYYGYTF
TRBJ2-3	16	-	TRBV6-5	CASSYSFSSSTDTQYF
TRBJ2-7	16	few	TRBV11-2	CASSTESAGRNYEQYF
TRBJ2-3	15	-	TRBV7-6	CASSLGGGTGATQYF
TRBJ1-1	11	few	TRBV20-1	CSARDRAEAFF
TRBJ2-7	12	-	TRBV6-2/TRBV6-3	CASKTSGYEQYF
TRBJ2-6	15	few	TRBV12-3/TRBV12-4	CASSNRGAGANVLTF
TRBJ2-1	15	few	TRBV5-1	CASSPDRASYNEQSF
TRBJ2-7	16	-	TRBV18	CASSQGTGRSSYEQYF
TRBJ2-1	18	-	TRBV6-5	CASSSRLAGSLSYNEQFF
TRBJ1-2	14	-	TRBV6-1	CASSYTGTAYGYTF
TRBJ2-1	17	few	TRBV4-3	CASSQAPSGVGANEQFF
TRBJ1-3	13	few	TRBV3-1	CASGRDSRNTIYF
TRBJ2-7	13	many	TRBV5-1	CASSRDRGHEQYF